Included here is one TCR beta chain sequence, with context. There are many counts of this clonotype. The specificity of this receptor is unknown. No base-level quality is on record; no much larger clone is a single base apart. This sample is drawn from a study of breast tumors, draining lymph nodes, adjacent tissues (dated by TCRdb to 2016 to 2017). Background for the entire study: The study compared TCR beta repertoires across tumor, adjacent nontumor tissue and axillary lymph nodes from breast cancer patients. The study aimed to assess the relationships and possible T-cell exchange between tumor, surrounding tissue and draining lymph node repertoires in human breast cancer.

Taken from the germline V gene (reference sequence), the CDR1 and CDR2 loops are LNHDA and SQIVND. The CDR3 starts with the cysteine, ends with the phenylalanine, and has 13 residues. Only the CDR3 region is kept as DNA, spanning 39 bases read in frame from base 1. The trim is 3 bases for V and 1 base for J, with a gap of 5 bases between the germline ends. Lymph node samples came from the axillary draining lymph nodes of breast cancer patients. The sample was run on an Illumina HiSeq 2000. TCR beta chain libraries were generated through multiplex PCR amplification. High-throughput sequencing was used to analyze the amplified TCR beta chain products. TCRdb took the public reads, trimmed them with fastp at Q25, ran MiXCR for clone calling and kept in-frame beta chains. Rows are combined by CDR3 protein, so each entry shows the most common genes and DNA. This sample holds about 180,000 distinct CDR3 sequences; roughly a third were observed only once. The biggest ten clones account for about 3.9% of the sample.

Results and caveats for the whole study, not just this receptor: A scenario in which most tumor T cells derive from the lymph node and then expand within tumor tissue was judged to be consistent with the data. The conclusion that tumor T cells originate in lymph nodes was presented as consistent with a hypothesis rather than as directly demonstrated. Tumor T-cell repertoires showed less diversity than lymph node repertoires and more diversity than nontumor tissue repertoires, and tumor T-cell repertoires showed preferential V and J gene usage. Tumor and nontumor tissue repertoires were found to be significantly more similar in luminal-like than in basal-like breast cancer.

This TCR was recovered from a female donor with breast cancer. Some clones in this sample may be carry-over from other donors' samples. The sequence is built from TRBV19 and TRBJ2-3; the D gene could be either TRBD1 or TRBD2, each agreeing at 5 bases. What was sequenced was axillary lymph node tissue. The CDR3 in this case is CASSMGRTDTQYF. The DNA sequence is TGTGCCAGTAGTATGGGACGCACAGATACGCAGTATTTT.